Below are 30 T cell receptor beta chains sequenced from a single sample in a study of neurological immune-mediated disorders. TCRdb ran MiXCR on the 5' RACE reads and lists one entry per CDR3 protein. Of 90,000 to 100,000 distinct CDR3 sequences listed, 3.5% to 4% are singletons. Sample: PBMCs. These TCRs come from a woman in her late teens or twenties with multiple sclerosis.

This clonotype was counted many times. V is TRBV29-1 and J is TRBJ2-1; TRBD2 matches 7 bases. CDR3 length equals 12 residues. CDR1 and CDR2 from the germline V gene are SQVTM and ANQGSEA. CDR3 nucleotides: TGCACCGGGGCGGGAGTTTTGAATGAGCAGTTCTTC. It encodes CTGAGVLNEQFF.

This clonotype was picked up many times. The CDR3, as DNA: TGTGCCAGCAGTTTTTCAGGGGTCCCCTACGAGCAGTACTTC. Translated, it gives CASSFSGVPYEQYF. The V and J genes are TRBV12-3 or TRBV12-4 and TRBJ2-7; a possible D gene is TRBD1 (6 bases). This CDR3 contains 14 residues. Deletions cut 3 bases from V and 2 bases from J, with 11 bases between.

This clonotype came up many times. The CDR3 coding sequence is TGTGCCAGCAGCCCTCCCCGGACAGGGGACTACAATGAGCAGTTCTTC. This translates into CASSPPRTGDYNEQFF. This sequence joins TRBV7-9 and TRBJ2-1; TRBD1 matches at 9 bases. Trimming took 5 bases from V and 3 from J; bases not matched to a gene: 8. Germline V lookup: CDR1 SEHNR, CDR2 FQNEAQ (reference sequence). The CDR3 sequence is 16 residues long.

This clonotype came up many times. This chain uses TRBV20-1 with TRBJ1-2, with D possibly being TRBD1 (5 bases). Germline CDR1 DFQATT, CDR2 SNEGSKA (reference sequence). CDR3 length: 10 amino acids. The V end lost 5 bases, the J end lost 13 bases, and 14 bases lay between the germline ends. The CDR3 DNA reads TGCAGTGCTTTTTGGGGGATTTCCACCTTC. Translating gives CSAFWGISTF.

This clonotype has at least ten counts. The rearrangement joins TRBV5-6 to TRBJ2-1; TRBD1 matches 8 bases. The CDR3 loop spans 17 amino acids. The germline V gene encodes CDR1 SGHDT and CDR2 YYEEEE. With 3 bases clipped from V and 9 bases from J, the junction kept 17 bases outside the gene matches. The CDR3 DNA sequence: TGTGCCAGCAGCTATTCTGGGCAGGGGGCCCGATGGAGTGAGCAGTTCTTC. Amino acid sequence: CASSYSGQGARWSEQFF.

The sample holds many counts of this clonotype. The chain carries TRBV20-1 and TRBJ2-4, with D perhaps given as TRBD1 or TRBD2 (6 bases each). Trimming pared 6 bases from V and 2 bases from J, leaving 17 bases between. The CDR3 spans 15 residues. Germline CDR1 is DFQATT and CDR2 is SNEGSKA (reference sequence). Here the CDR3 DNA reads TGCAGTGCGACCAGGGGTGGGGGGCCCAAAAACATTCAGTACTTC. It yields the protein CSATRGGGPKNIQYF.

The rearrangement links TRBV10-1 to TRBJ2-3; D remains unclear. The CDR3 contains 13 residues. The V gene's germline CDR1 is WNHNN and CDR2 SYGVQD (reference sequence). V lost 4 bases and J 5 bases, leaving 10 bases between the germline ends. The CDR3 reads CASSGSWKDTQYF. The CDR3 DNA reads TGCGCCAGCAGTGGTAGCTGGAAAGATACGCAGTATTTT.

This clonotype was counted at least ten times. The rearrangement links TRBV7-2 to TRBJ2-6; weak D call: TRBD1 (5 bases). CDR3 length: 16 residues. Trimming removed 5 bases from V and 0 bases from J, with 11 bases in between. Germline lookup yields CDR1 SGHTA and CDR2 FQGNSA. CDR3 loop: CASSNRISSGANVLTF. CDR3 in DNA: TGTGCCAGCAGCAACAGGATAAGCTCTGGGGCCAACGTCCTGACTTTC.

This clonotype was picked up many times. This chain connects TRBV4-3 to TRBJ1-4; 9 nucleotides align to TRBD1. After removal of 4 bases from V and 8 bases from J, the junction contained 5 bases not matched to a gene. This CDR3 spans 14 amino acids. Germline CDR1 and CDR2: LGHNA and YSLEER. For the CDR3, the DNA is TGCGCCAGCAGCCCGAGGACAGGGGTGGAAAAACTGTTTTTT. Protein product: CASSPRTGVEKLFF.

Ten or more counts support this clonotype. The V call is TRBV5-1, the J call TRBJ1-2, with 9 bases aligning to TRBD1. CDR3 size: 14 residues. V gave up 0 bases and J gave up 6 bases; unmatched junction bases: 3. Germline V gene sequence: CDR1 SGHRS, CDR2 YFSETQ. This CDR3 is CASSLGRTGDGYTF. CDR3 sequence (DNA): TGCGCCAGCAGCTTGGGTAGGACAGGGGATGGCTACACCTTC.

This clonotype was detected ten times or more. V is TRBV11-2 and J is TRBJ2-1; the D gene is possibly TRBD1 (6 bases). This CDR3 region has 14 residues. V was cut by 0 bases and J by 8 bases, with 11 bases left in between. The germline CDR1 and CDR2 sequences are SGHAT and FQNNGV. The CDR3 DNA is TGTGCCAGCAGCTTAGAAGCAGGGGTTGATGAGCAGTTCTTC. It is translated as CASSLEAGVDEQFF.

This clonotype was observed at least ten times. In nucleotides, the CDR3 is TGCGCCAGCAGCCCTTTGGGACTAGCAGGCGGGGAGACCCAGTACTTC. It is translated as CASSPLGLAGGETQYF. The rearrangement joins TRBV4-1 to TRBJ2-5; 9 bases align to TRBD2. The CDR3 consists of 16 residues. The trim removed 4 bases at V and 5 bases at J, leaving 11 bases unmatched. CDR1 is MGHRA and CDR2 is YSYEKL in the germline V gene.

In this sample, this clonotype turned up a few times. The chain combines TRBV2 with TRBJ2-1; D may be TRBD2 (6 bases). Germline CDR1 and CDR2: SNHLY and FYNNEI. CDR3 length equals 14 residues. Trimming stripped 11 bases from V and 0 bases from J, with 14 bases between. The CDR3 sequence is CAGSGGSSYNEQFF. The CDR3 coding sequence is TGTGCCGGAAGTGGGGGGAGCTCCTACAATGAGCAGTTCTTC.

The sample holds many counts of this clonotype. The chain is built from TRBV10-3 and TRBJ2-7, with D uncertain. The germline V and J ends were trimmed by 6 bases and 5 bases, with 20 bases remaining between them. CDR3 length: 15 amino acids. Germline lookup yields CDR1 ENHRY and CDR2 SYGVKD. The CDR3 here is CAISVADALWDEQYF. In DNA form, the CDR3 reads TGTGCCATCAGCGTTGCGGACGCCCTGTGGGACGAGCAGTACTTC.

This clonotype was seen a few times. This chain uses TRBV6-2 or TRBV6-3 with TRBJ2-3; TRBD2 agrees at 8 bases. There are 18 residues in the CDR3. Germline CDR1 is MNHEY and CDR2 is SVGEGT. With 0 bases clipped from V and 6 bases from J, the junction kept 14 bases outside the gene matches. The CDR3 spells CASSYSGSLAGRIDTQYF. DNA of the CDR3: TGTGCCAGCAGTTACTCGGGGTCATTAGCGGGGCGAATTGATACGCAGTATTTT.

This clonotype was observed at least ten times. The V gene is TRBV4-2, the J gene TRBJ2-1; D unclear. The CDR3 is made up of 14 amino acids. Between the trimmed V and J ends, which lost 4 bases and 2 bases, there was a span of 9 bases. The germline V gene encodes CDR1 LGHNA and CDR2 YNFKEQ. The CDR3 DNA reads TGTGCCAGCAGCCCCGGGCCCGCCTACAATGAGCAGTTCTTC. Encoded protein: CASSPGPAYNEQFF.

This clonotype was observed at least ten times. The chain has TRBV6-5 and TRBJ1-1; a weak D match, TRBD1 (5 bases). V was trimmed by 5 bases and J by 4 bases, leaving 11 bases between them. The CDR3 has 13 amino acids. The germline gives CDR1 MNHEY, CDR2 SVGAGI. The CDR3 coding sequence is TGTGCCAGCAGTGGGGCGGGGCGCACTGAAGCTTTCTTT. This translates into CASSGAGRTEAFF.

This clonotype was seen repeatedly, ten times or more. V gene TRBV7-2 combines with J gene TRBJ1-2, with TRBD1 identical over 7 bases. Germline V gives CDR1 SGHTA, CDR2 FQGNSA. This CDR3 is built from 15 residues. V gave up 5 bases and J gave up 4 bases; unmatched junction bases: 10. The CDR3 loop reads CASSGRTGRVYGYTF. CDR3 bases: TGTGCCAGCAGCGGACGGACAGGCCGAGTCTATGGCTACACCTTC.

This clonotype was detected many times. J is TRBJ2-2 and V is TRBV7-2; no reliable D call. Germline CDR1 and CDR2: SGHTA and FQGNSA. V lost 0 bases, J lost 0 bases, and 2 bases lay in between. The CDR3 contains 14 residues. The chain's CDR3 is CASSLATNTGELFF. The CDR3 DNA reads TGTGCCAGCAGCTTAGCCACGAACACCGGGGAGCTGTTTTTT.

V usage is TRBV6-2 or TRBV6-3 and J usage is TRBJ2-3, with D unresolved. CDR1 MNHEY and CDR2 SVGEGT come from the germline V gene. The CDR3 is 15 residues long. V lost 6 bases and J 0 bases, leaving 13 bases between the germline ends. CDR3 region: CASRHRSPSTDTQYF. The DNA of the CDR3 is TGTGCCAGCAGACACAGAAGTCCTAGCACAGATACGCAGTATTTT.

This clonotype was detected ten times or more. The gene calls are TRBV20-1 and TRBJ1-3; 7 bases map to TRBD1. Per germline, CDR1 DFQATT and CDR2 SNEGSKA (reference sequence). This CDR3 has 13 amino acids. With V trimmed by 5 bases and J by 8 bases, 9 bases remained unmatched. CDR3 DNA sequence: TGCAGTGCTCAGGGACAGTTGGTTTACACCATATATTTT. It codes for CSAQGQLVYTIYF.

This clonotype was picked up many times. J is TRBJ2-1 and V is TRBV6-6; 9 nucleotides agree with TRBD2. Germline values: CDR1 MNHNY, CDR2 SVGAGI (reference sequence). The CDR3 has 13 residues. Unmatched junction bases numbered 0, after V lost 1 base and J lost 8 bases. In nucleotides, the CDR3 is TGTGCCAGCAGTTACTGGACTAGCGATGAGCAGTTCTTC. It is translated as CASSYWTSDEQFF.

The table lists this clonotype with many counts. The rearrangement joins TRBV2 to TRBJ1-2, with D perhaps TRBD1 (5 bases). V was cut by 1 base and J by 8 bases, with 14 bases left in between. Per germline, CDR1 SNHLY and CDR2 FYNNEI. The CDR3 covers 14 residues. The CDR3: CASSEEGWGNGYTF. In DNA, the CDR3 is TGTGCCAGCAGTGAAGAGGGATGGGGGAACGGCTACACCTTC.

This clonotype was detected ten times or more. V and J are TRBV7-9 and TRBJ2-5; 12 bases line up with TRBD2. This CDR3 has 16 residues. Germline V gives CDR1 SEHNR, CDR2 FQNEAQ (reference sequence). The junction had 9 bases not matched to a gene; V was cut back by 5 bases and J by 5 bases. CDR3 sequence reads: CASSQRLAGEMETQYF. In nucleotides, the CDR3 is TGTGCCAGCAGCCAAAGACTAGCGGGAGAGATGGAGACCCAGTACTTC.

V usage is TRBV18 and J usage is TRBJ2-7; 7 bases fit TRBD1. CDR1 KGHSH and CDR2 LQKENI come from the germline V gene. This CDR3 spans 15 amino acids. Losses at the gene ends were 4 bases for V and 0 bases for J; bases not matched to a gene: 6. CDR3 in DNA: TGTGCCAGCTCACTCCGGGACAGCCACTCCTACGAGCAGTACTTC. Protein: CASSLRDSHSYEQYF.

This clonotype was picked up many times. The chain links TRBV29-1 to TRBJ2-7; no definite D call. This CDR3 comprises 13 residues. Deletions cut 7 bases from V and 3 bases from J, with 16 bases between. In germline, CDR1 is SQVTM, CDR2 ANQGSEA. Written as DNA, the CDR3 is TGCAGCGCATCGCCTCCTCATCGCTACGAGCAGTACTTC. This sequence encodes CSASPPHRYEQYF.

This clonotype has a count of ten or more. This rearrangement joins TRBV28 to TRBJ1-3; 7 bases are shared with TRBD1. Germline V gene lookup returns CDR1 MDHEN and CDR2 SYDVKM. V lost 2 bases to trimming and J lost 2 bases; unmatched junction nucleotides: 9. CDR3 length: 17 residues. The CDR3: CASSLPDDRAAGNTIYF. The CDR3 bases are TGTGCCAGCAGTTTACCCGACGACAGGGCGGCTGGAAACACCATATATTTT.

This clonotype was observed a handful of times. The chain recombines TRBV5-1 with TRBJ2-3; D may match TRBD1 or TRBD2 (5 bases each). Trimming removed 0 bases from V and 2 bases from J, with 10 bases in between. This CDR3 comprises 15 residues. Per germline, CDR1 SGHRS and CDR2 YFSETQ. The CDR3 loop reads CASSLERGVTDTQYF. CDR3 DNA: TGCGCCAGCAGCTTGGAGAGAGGGGTCACAGATACGCAGTATTTT.

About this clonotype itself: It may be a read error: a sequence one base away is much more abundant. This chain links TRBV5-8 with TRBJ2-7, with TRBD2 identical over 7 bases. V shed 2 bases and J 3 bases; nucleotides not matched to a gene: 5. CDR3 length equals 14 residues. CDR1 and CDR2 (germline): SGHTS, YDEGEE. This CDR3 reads CASSFVGLDYEQYF. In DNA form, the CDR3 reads TGTGCCAGCAGCTTTGTCGGACTAGACTACGAGCAGTACTTC.

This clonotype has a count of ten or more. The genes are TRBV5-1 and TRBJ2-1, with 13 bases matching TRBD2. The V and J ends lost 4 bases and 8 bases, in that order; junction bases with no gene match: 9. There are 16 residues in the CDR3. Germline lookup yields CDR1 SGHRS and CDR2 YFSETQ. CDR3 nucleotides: TGCGCCAGCAGCGCCGGACTAGCGGGAGAATCTGATGAGCAGTTCTTC. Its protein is CASSAGLAGESDEQFF.